Listed here is a single TCR beta chain. Its antigen remains unidentified. The sample holds no much larger clone one base away, and base qualities are not on file. The sample comes from a study of T cell responses to AZD1222 COVID-19 vaccine listed by TCRdb under 2021. Context from the whole study: AZD1222 recipients given second doses at about 4 weeks or at about 12 weeks were pooled, since spike-specific TCR depth and breadth were not found to differ between the two schedules. TCR sequencing was performed for fewer than 250 trial participants, of whom some 200 were given two doses of AZD1222 and 26 were given two doses of MenACWY control vaccine. Trial participants were enrolled into age subgroups of 18-55, 56-69 and 70-plus years, which contained around 150, 28 and 57 TCR-sequenced participants, respectively.

Overall study results and their limits: Vaccine-associated CD4 TCRs spanned the whole spike protein, with dominant responses in regions 160-218 and 743-854. Participants were mostly white British, with more females than males. The authors suggested clonal diversity may have been underestimated. Epitopes outside the regions mutated in the B.1.351 and B.1.1.7 variants were reportedly recognized by nearly half of the unique spike-specific TCRs. Conclusions about previously exposed vaccinees were limited because only six or seven AZD1222 recipients were SARS-CoV-2 seropositive at baseline. Because no samples from the day 14 peak response were available, repertoires could be characterized only after the peak T cell response. Spike-specific TCR breadth and depth rose significantly after two AZD1222 doses compared with day 0 and with MenACWY recipients. In the small 56-69-year group, the increase in depth fell short of significance, most likely because of low power.

The sample's time point, from its label and the paper: baseline before first vaccination. Vaccinee samples came from UK trials COV001 and COV002, including a single-blind randomized controlled phase 2/3 trial of AZD1222 (ChAdOx1 nCoV-19) in healthy adults. Trial participant PBMC samples were collected at day 0 and day 28 after the second dose for TCRbeta chain sequencing. The CDR3 regions of human TCRbeta chains were subjected to immunosequencing. The authors processed their data as follows. Repertoire TCRs were checked for matches against a reference library of SARS-CoV-2-specific TCRs that had been generated using the MIRA antigen-specificity platform. Breadth was defined as the fraction of unique TCRs that were SARS-CoV-2-associated. Depth was defined as the fraction of total T cells that were SARS-CoV-2-associated. Using the MIRA data, each spike-specific TCR was assigned both to the spike region to which the TCR was reactive and to a CD4 or CD8 class. Log10-transformed breadth and depth values were compared by one-way ANOVA with Sidak's multiple comparisons tests. TCRdb holds this immuneACCESS table with in-frame rearrangements only. Some clones are missing; in checked studies, unresolved V genes explain under half, and the rest has no known cause. V, J and clone size derive from that table, while D and trimming were established from the DNA sequence. For this sample there are approximately 160,000 clones; approximately 88% appear just once. The top ten clones comprise roughly 2% of the sample.

Based on the germline V gene, the CDR1 and CDR2 sequences are SGHVS and FQNEAQ. The junction shows trimming of 1 base on V and 1 base on J, plus 5 bases between the germline ends. Counted from cysteine to phenylalanine, this CDR3 has 15 amino acids. Of the read, only the CDR3 DNA is kept; its 45 bases are in frame from base 1. This receptor was identified in an adult in good health. Rearrangement joined TRBV7-8 to TRBJ2-6; TRBD1 is perhaps the D gene, given 5 matching bases. The sample consisted of peripheral blood, taken on day 0 of AZD1222 vaccination. The DNA sequence follows: TGTGCCAGCAGCTTAGAGGGGTCTGGGGCCAACGTCCTGACTTTC. This codes for CASSLEGSGANVLTF.